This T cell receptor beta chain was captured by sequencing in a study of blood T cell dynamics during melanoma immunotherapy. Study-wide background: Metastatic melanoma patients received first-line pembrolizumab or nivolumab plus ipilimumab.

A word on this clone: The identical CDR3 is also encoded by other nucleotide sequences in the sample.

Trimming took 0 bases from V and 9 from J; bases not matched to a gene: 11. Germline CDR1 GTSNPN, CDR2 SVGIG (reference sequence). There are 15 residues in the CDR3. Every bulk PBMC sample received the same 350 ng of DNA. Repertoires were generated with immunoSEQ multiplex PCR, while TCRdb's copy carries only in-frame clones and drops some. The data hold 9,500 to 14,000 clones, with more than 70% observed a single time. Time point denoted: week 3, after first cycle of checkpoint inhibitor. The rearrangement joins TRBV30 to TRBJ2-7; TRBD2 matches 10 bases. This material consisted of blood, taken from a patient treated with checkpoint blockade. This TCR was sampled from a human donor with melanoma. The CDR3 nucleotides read TGTGCCTGGAGTGTGCCTCGGCTAGCGGGAGCCGTGCAGTACTTC. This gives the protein CAWSVPRLAGAVQYF.